This T cell receptor beta chain comes out of a study of blood T cells in healthy people across ages. Findings of the study overall: Older individuals had lower TCR beta diversity per million T cells (the decline was roughly linear).

Isolation of PBMCs gave at least 6 million cells per sample. As to this clonotype: Its target is not known.

The CDR3 extends over 14 amino acids. Germline V CDR1 and CDR2: SNHLY, FYNNEI. Trimming pared 4 bases from V and 4 bases from J, leaving 10 bases between. For the second PCR, which ran for about 7 to 11 cycles, a sample-barcoded 5' primer and a J-beta primer mix were used. TCRdb itself ran the 5' RACE reads through MiXCR, one entry per CDR3 protein. The data contain around 780,000 distinct CDR3 sequences, more than 50% of them seen just once; the ten biggest clones take up about 26%. This TCR was recovered from a man in his forties in good health. The chain carries TRBV2 and TRBJ2-2, with D unresolved. The sequenced sample consisted of blood. Here the CDR3 reads CASSAVGATGELFF. DNA for the CDR3: TGTGCCAGCAGTGCGGTGGGCGCCACCGGGGAGCTGTTTTTT. The variable domain in full, completed from reference TRBV2 and TRBJ2-2, reads EPEVTQTPSHQVTQMGQEVILRCVPISNHLYFYWYRQILGQKVEFLVSFYNNEISEKSEIFDDQFSVERPDGSNFTLKIRSTKLEDSAMYFCASSAVGATGELFFGEGSRLTVL.